What follows are 28 T cell receptor beta chains derived from one specimen sequenced in a study of blood T cell repertoires in COVID-19. Using immunoSEQ multiplex PCR, the repertoire was profiled, and TCRdb retains in-frame clones only, with some absent. This sample has 110,000 or so clones, with approximately 85% found just once. The source material was peripheral blood. These receptors all come from a woman aged 60 to 75 with COVID-19, enrolled during active disease.

V and J are TRBV9 and TRBJ1-2; maybe TRBD1 (6 bases). V lost 0 bases and J lost 4, with 16 bases in between. The CDR3 runs 16 residues. In germline, CDR1 is SGDLS, CDR2 YYNGEE. DNA for the CDR3: TGTGCCAGCAGCGTAGCTACGGGGCAGGGGCCCTATGGCTACACCTTC. This codes for CASSVATGQGPYGYTF.

The rearrangement uses TRBV21-1 and TRBJ1-2; the table's D gene call, TRBD1, was not cross checked with the DNA. TRBV21-1 is a known pseudogene. The length of the CDR3 is 18 residues. CDR3 sequence (DNA): TGTGCCAGCAGCAACCTAGGGGACAGGGACTCCTTGAGCTATGGCTACACCTTC. Translated: CASSNLGDRDSLSYGYTF.

The J gene is TRBJ1-2, the V gene TRBV19; D perhaps matches TRBD1 (5 bases). The V end was cut by 5 bases, the J end by 2 bases, with 12 bases between. Germline values: CDR1 LNHDA, CDR2 SQIVND (reference sequence). This CDR3 comprises 14 residues. The CDR3 is CASSSREENYGYTF. CDR3 in DNA: TGTGCCAGTAGTTCCAGGGAAGAAAACTATGGCTACACCTTC.

This chain links TRBV4-3 with TRBJ1-2, with D perhaps TRBD1 (6 bases). Germline CDR1 and CDR2: LGHNA and YSLEER. Trimming removed 0 bases from V and 8 bases from J, with 22 bases in between. The CDR3 sequence is 17 residues long. This CDR3 reads CASSQDRMDSRAWGYTF. The CDR3 DNA is TGCGCCAGCAGCCAAGATAGGATGGACAGCCGGGCATGGGGCTACACCTTC.

The V and J genes are TRBV12-5 and TRBJ2-7, with 7 bases aligning to TRBD2. The V gene end was trimmed by 8 bases and the J gene end by 4 bases; junction bases not matched to a gene: 8. The CDR3 has 13 amino acids. The germline V gene encodes CDR1 LGHNT and CDR2 FRNRAP. CDR3 residues: CASSGGLKYEQYF. The CDR3 DNA follows: TGTGCTAGTTCGGGGGGACTTAAGTACGAGCAGTACTTC.

The genes are TRBV6-5 and TRBJ2-5; tentative D call: TRBD1 (5 bases). Germline CDR1 and CDR2: MNHEY and SVGAGI. The ends were cut back, 8 bases at V and 4 bases at J, with 14 bases in the middle. The CDR3 has 13 residues. The CDR3 sequence: CASRTRVGETQYF. The CDR3 DNA reads as TGTGCCAGCCGGACAAGGGTAGGAGAGACCCAGTACTTC.

The rearrangement links TRBV18 to TRBJ1-4, with unresolved D. The V gene lost 6 bases and the J gene lost 5 bases, with 16 bases spanning the gap. Germline V CDR1 and CDR2: KGHSH, LQKENI. The CDR3 is made up of 15 amino acids. CDR3 protein: CASSPYSGRNEKLFF. CDR3 nucleotides: TGTGCCAGCTCGCCTTACTCCGGGAGGAATGAAAAACTGTTTTTT. The variable domain in full, completed from reference TRBV18 and TRBJ1-4, reads NAGVMQNPRHLVRRRGQEARLRCSPMKGHSHVYWYRQLPEEGLKFMVYLQKENIIDESGMPKERFSAEFPKEGPSILRIQQVVRGDSAAYFCASSPYSGRNEKLFFGSGTQLSVL.

Only a few counts were recorded for this clone. The CDR3 sequence: CASRPEYTGNYGYTF. In DNA form, the CDR3 reads TGTGCCAGTAGGCCAGAATACACGGGGAACTATGGCTACACCTTC. This rearrangement joins TRBV19 to TRBJ1-2; no clear D. Germline-derived CDR1 and CDR2 are LNHDA and SQIVND (reference sequence). Trimming pared 6 bases from V and 2 bases from J, leaving 16 bases between. This CDR3 has 15 residues.

The rearrangement joins TRBV5-1 to TRBJ2-7, with 10 bases aligning to TRBD1. The CDR3 covers 14 residues. CDR1 SGHRS and CDR2 YFSETQ come from the germline V gene. Losses at the gene ends were 4 bases for V and 6 bases for J; bases not matched to a gene: 7. The CDR3 region is CASSLRQGASEQYF. The CDR3 DNA is TGCGCCAGCAGCCTCCGACAGGGGGCTTCCGAGCAGTACTTC.

The J gene is TRBJ1-1, the V gene TRBV7-9; TRBD1 agrees at 7 bases. With 3 bases clipped from V and 0 bases from J, the junction kept 4 bases outside the gene matches. The CDR3 covers 15 residues. Germline lookup yields CDR1 SEHNR and CDR2 FQNEAQ (reference sequence). CDR3 in amino acids: CASSLAGTVNTEAFF. As DNA, the CDR3 is TGTGCCAGCAGCTTGGCCGGGACAGTGAACACTGAAGCTTTCTTT.

The rearrangement joins TRBV29-1 to TRBJ1-2; 11 positions agree with TRBD1. The V and J ends lost 4 bases and 5 bases, in that order; junction bases with no gene match: 6. Looked up from germline, CDR1 is SQVTM and CDR2 is ANQGSEA. The CDR3 totals 14 residues. In DNA form, the CDR3 reads TGCAGCGTTGGATCGGGACAGGGGGTATATGGCTACACCTTC. Its translation is CSVGSGQGVYGYTF. The variable domain in full, with the rest retrieved from reference TRBV29-1 and TRBJ1-2, is SAVISQKPSRDICQRGTSLTIQCQVDSQVTMMFWYRQQPGQSLTLIATANQGSEATYESGFVIDKFPISRPNLTFSTLTVSNMSPEDSSIYLCSVGSGQGVYGYTFGSGTRLTVV.

This sequence joins TRBV5-1 and TRBJ1-4; TRBD1 matches 9 bases. The V and J ends lost 0 bases and 7 bases, in that order; junction bases with no gene match: 10. Germline CDR1 and CDR2: SGHRS and YFSETQ. CDR3 length: 17 amino acids. The CDR3 here is CASSLARDRDFSEKLFF. The CDR3 bases are TGCGCCAGCAGCTTGGCCAGGGACAGGGATTTCAGTGAAAAACTGTTTTTT.

V is TRBV5-5 and J is TRBJ1-3; tentative D call: TRBD1 (5 bases). The CDR3 contains 14 residues. The V end was cut by 2 bases, the J end by 4 bases, with 10 bases between. Germline CDR1 is SGHKS and CDR2 is YYEKEE (reference sequence). The CDR3 DNA reads TGTGCCAGCAGCTTTCAGGGTTCGGGAAACACCATATATTTT. It translates to CASSFQGSGNTIYF. Drawing the rest from reference TRBV5-5 and TRBJ1-3, the complete variable domain is DAGVTQSPTHLIKTRGQQVTLRCSPISGHKSVSWYQQVLGQGPQFIFQYYEKEERGRGNFPDRFSARQFPNYSSELNVNALLLGDSALYLCASSFQGSGNTIYFGEGSWLTVV.

The V gene is TRBV2, the J gene TRBJ2-6; weak D call: TRBD1 (6 bases). The CDR3 extends over 16 amino acids. Germline CDR1 SNHLY, CDR2 FYNNEI. The V end lost 6 bases, the J end lost 3 bases, and 15 bases lay between the germline ends. The CDR3 region has the DNA TGTGCCAGCAGGGGGGCAGGGCTCTTTGGGGCCAACGTCCTGACTTTC. Protein: CASRGAGLFGANVLTF.

The chain has TRBV10-3 and TRBJ2-3; 16 nucleotides align to TRBD2. CDR3 length equals 18 residues. The V gene's germline CDR1 is ENHRY and CDR2 SYGVKD. J was trimmed by 4 bases and V by 7 bases; bases with no gene match: 11. This chain's CDR3 is CAIMRTGTSGGAADTQYF. CDR3 coding DNA: TGTGCCATCATGAGAACCGGGACTAGCGGGGGGGCAGCAGATACGCAGTATTTT.

This rearrangement joins TRBV5-1 to TRBJ1-6; 8 nucleotides match TRBD1. Germline V gives CDR1 SGHRS, CDR2 YFSETQ. The CDR3 has 18 amino acids. Trimming took 3 bases from V and 5 from J; bases not matched to a gene: 13. CDR3 bases: TGCGCCAGCAGCTCGAAACGGACAGGGACGGGTAATAATTCACCCCTCCACTTT. Translated: CASSSKRTGTGNNSPLHF. Drawing the rest from reference TRBV5-1 and TRBJ1-6, the complete variable domain is KAGVTQTPRYLIKTRGQQVTLSCSPISGHRSVSWYQQTPGQGLQFLFEYFSETQRNKGNFPGRFSGRQFSNSRSEMNVSTLELGDSALYLCASSSKRTGTGNNSPLHFGNGTRLTVT.

This chain joins TRBV7-6 and TRBJ2-3; TRBD2 matches at 9 bases. CDR3 size: 17 residues. CDR1 is SGHVS and CDR2 is FNYEAQ in the germline V gene. The V gene end was trimmed by 1 base and the J gene end by 0 bases; junction bases not matched to a gene: 5. Written as DNA, the CDR3 is TGTGCCAGCAGCTTAGTGACTAGCGGATCTAGCACAGATACGCAGTATTTT. Protein: CASSLVTSGSSTDTQYF. The variable domain in full, with the rest retrieved from reference TRBV7-6 and TRBJ2-3, is GAGVSQSPRYKVTKRGQDVALRCDPISGHVSLYWYRQALGQGPEFLTYFNYEAQQDKSGLPNDRFSAERPEGSISTLTIQRTEQRDSAMYRCASSLVTSGSSTDTQYFGPGTRLTVL.

With regard to this clone: Different DNA sequences within this sample yield the same CDR3. The V gene is TRBV14, the J gene TRBJ1-2; TRBD1 matches 12 bases. V dropped 4 bases and J dropped 7; count of bases not matched to a gene: 4. Germline CDR1 SGHDN, CDR2 FVKESK. The CDR3 has 14 residues. CDR3 sequence reads: CASSPGTGGFGYTF. The CDR3 DNA reads as TGTGCCAGCAGCCCGGGGACAGGGGGCTTTGGCTACACCTTC.

This sequence joins TRBV4-2 and TRBJ2-7; 7 bases are shared with TRBD2. From germline, CDR1 is LGHNA and CDR2 YNFKEQ. Germline trimming cut 1 base from V and 4 bases from J; bases unmatched to any gene: 13. This CDR3 spans 17 amino acids. CDR3 loop: CASSQGAVGGSLYEQYF. Written as DNA, the CDR3 is TGTGCCAGCAGCCAAGGGGCGGTCGGGGGGTCCTTATACGAGCAGTACTTC.

V and J are TRBV27 and TRBJ1-2; D uncertain. V lost 5 bases to trimming and J lost 4 bases, with 17 bases between them. The CDR3 runs 15 residues. The germline V gene encodes CDR1 MNHEY and CDR2 SMNVEV (reference sequence). The CDR3 coding sequence is TGTGCCAGCAGTCCACTACTCAGTTCTTCCTATGGCTACACCTTC. Its protein is CASSPLLSSSYGYTF.

This rearrangement joins TRBV18 to TRBJ2-7; D is uncertain. Trimming cost V 0 bases and J 2 bases, with 8 bases left between them. The CDR3 spans 14 residues. CDR1 and CDR2 (germline): KGHSH, LQKENI. The CDR3 bases are TGTGCCAGCTCACCACCCTCGCGGACCTACGAGCAGTACTTC. It translates to CASSPPSRTYEQYF. Supplemented by reference TRBV18 and TRBJ2-7, the full variable domain reads NAGVMQNPRHLVRRRGQEARLRCSPMKGHSHVYWYRQLPEEGLKFMVYLQKENIIDESGMPKERFSAEFPKEGPSILRIQQVVRGDSAAYFCASSPPSRTYEQYFGPGTRLTVT.

On this clone: This sample also contains other DNA sequences that code for the same CDR3. This chain links TRBV12-3 or TRBV12-4 with TRBJ2-7; 9 nucleotides line up with TRBD1. The CDR3 is 13 residues long. The J segment lost 4 bases and the V segment lost 6 bases, leaving 4 bases of the junction unmatched. The DNA of the CDR3 is TGTGCCAGCAGCCGGGACAGGGATTACGAGCAGTACTTC. Its protein product is CASSRDRDYEQYF.

The rearrangement joins TRBV7-2 to TRBJ2-5; tentatively, D is TRBD2 (6 bases). Germline assignment: CDR1 SGHTA and CDR2 FQGNSA. The CDR3 is 14 residues long. V was shortened by 1 base and J by 4 bases, with 10 bases between the two germline ends. The CDR3, as DNA: TGTGCCAGCAGCTTAGGAGGGAGGCGAGAGACCCAGTACTTC. It is translated as CASSLGGRRETQYF.

This chain uses TRBV28 with TRBJ1-3; TRBD1 aligns across 7 bases. Germline V gene sequence: CDR1 MDHEN, CDR2 SYDVKM. The CDR3 extends over 17 amino acids. Trimming at V came to 4 bases and at J to 4 bases, leaving 13 bases not matched to a gene. CDR3 in DNA: TGTGCCAGCAGTTCCCTCCTATTGACAGGGCCAGGAAACACCATATATTTT. It codes for CASSSLLLTGPGNTIYF.

Worth noting for this clone: Other nucleotide sequences in the sample specify the same CDR3. CDR3 DNA sequence: TGTGCCAGCAGCCCGACAGGATTCACCGGGGAGCTGTTTTTT. It specifies CASSPTGFTGELFF. The rearrangement uses TRBV5-6 and TRBJ2-2; a weak D match, TRBD1 (6 bases). Germline V gives CDR1 SGHDT, CDR2 YYEEEE. The CDR3 covers 14 residues. With 4 bases removed from V and 4 bases from J, the gap between germline ends came to 11 bases.

The chain couples TRBV30 to TRBJ2-2; D gene ambiguous. Germline V gene lookup returns CDR1 GTSNPN and CDR2 SVGIG (reference sequence). This CDR3 is built from 14 residues. The CDR3 here is CVIETPAFTGELFF. The CDR3 bases are TGTGTCATAGAGACACCAGCCTTCACCGGGGAGCTGTTTTTT.

The chain links TRBV19 to TRBJ2-2; TRBD1 matches at 7 bases. The germline CDR1 and CDR2 sequences are LNHDA and SQIVND (reference sequence). After removal of 0 bases from V and 5 bases from J, the junction contained 3 bases not matched to a gene. There are 15 residues in the CDR3. The chain's CDR3 is CASSIDGTVTGELFF. The CDR3 coding sequence is TGTGCCAGTAGTATAGATGGGACAGTTACCGGGGAGCTGTTTTTT.

The rearrangement joins TRBV7-3 to TRBJ1-1; TRBD1 is a possible D gene (5 bases). The CDR3 runs to 18 residues. The V end lost 2 bases, the J end lost 1 base, and 20 bases lay between the germline ends. CDR1 SGHTA and CDR2 FQGTGA come from the germline V gene. In DNA, the CDR3 is TGTGCCAGCAGCTTATACGCCACCCGGGGGTTTCGGAACACTGAAGCTTTCTTT. This encodes CASSLYATRGFRNTEAFF.